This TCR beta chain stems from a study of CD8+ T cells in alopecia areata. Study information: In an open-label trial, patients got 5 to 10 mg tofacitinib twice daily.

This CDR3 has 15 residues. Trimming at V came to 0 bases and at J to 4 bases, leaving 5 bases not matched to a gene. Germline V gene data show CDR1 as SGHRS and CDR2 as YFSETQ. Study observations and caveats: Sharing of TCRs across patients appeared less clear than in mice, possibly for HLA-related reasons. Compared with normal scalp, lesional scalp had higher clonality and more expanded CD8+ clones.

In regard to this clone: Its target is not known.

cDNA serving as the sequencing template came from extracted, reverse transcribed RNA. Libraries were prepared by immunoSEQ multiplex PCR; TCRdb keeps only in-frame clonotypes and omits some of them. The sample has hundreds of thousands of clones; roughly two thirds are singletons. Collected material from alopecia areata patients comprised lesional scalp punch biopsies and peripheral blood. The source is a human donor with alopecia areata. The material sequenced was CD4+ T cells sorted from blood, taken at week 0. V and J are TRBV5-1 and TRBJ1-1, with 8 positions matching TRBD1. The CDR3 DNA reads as TGCGCCAGCAGCTTGGAAGACAGGGGAGGCACTGAAGCTTTCTTT. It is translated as CASSLEDRGGTEAFF.